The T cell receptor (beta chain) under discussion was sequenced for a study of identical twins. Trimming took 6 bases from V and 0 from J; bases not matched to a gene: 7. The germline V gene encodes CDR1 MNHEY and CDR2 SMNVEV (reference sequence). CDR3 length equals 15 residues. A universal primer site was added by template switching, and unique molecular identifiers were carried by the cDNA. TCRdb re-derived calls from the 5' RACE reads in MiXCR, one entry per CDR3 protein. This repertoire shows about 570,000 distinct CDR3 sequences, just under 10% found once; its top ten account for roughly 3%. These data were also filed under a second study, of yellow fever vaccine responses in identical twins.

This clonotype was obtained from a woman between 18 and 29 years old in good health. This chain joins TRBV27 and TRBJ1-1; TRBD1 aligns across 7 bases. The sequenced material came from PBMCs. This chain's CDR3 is CASSNTGDLNTEAFF. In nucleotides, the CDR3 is TGTGCCAGCAGCAATACAGGGGACTTGAACACTGAAGCTTTCTTT.